This TCR beta chain is from a study of blood T cell repertoires in COVID-19 (dated by TCRdb to the early 2020s). With respect to the entire study: Samples from collaborators originated in the United States, Italy and Spain and spanned both the acute and convalescent phases of COVID-19. Where HLA class I and class II types were available, the types were taken from metadata supplied by the sample provider, not from assay-based typing. Samples came from the ongoing ImmuneRACE study (first 160 participants) plus 1,254 subjects from 6 global collaborators. The repertoires were released in a freely available public database meant as a resource for research on the immune response to SARS-CoV-2. The material from the prospective study consisted of cDNA or gDNA derived from T cells, B-cell-depleted T cells, or PBMCs. The dataset comprised deeply sampled blood TCRbeta repertoires from subjects exposed to, actively infected with, or recovered from COVID-19. Nearly every sample came with metadata listing a de-identified subject ID, COVID-19 status, age in years and sex.

In the prospective study, participants were roughly 18 to 100 years old, resided in 20 to 30 geographic areas of the United States, and were enrolled through a virtual design. In the prospective study, participants were assigned to cohorts based on the clinical history participants reported in a screening survey and a study questionnaire. For ImmuneRACE Cohort 3, a participant was defined as recovered based on two consecutive negative NP/OP PCR tests, clearance by a healthcare professional, or resolution of symptoms. In the prospective study, mobile phlebotomists collected whole blood, serum and a nasopharyngeal or oropharyngeal swab from each participant. Participants in the prospective study had the option to provide additional blood draws and questionnaires over a roughly two-month period. Before DNA extraction, blood samples from the prospective study were shipped at room temperature or frozen.

The study at large found these results: The amount of clinical and demographic metadata varied by source and participant and was provided uncurated.

The CDR3, from cysteine to phenylalanine, totals 13 residues. Only the CDR3 DNA is retained, 39 bases long and in frame from the first base. Taken from the germline V gene (reference sequence), the CDR1 and CDR2 loops are GTSNPN and SVGIG. Unmatched junction bases come to 5, with V trimmed by 4 bases and J by 4 bases. On this clone itself: The antigen it binds to is not known. The input lacks base qualities; no much larger clone sits a single base away.

TCRbeta CDR3 regions were amplified from genomic DNA using the immunoSEQ Assay, a bias-controlled multiplex PCR. Regarding the original processing steps: Nucleated cell counts per sample were estimated from amplification of reference gene primers within the assay. To quantify the absolute abundance of each unique TCRbeta CDR3 rearrangement, sequence reads were collapsed and filtered. For each sample, productive Simpson clonality was calculated by taking the square root of Simpson's diversity index across productive rearrangements. The table comes from immuneACCESS by way of TCRdb, which keeps in-frame sequences with V and J called. Part of the clones is missing from these tables; in studies checked, under half for an unresolved V gene and the rest for unknown reasons. V and J calls and clone size are as listed in that table; D and trimming were resolved from the DNA. The sample profile shows 200,000 to 250,000 clones; 70% to 85% of them were found once. About 3.7% of the sample rests with the top ten.

The specimen sequenced was PBMCs or T cells enriched from blood (not recorded which). Recombination joined TRBV30 with TRBJ1-1, with 8 bases matching TRBD1. The TCR comes from a woman aged 60-75 years who had recovered from COVID-19. CDR3 reads: CAWITGGGTEAFF. The sequence in DNA is TGTGCCTGGATCACAGGGGGAGGCACTGAAGCTTTCTTT.